This is a list of T cell receptor beta chains from one sample in a study of T cell responses to AZD1222 COVID-19 vaccine. Generated by immunoSEQ multiplex PCR, the TCRdb table keeps only in-frame clones and is missing some. The data contain about 150,000 clones, approximately 90% of them singletons. The input for sequencing was peripheral blood, taken on day 0 of AZD1222 vaccination. Receptors were obtained from an adult in good health. The CDR3 runs from the conserved cysteine through the conserved F or W. Each record gives: V gene, clone size, CDR3 length, D gene, J gene, CDR3 protein, CDR3 DNA. The D gene is left open where the match is weak. Clone size appears in some rows only: once, few, many, or a class for an expanded clone.

v_call: TRBV6-5
clone_size: -
cdr3_length: 14
d_call: -
j_call: TRBJ1-1
cdr3_aa: CASKEEGMNTEAFF
cdr3_nt: TGTGCCAGCAAAGAGGAGGGAATGAACACTGAAGCTTTCTTT

v_call: TRBV9
clone_size: -
cdr3_length: 15
d_call: -
j_call: TRBJ2-1
cdr3_aa: CASSVGDRFLNEQFF
cdr3_nt: TGTGCCAGCAGCGTAGGGGACCGCTTCCTCAATGAGCAGTTCTTC

v_call: TRBV7-9
clone_size: -
cdr3_length: 16
d_call: -
j_call: TRBJ1-1
cdr3_aa: CASSSPRSSQDTEAFF
cdr3_nt: TGTGCCAGCAGCTCTCCACGGTCGTCTCAGGACACTGAAGCTTTCTTT

v_call: TRBV29-1
clone_size: -
cdr3_length: 13
d_call: -
j_call: TRBJ2-1
cdr3_aa: CSGHQGSYNEQFF
cdr3_nt: TGCAGCGGTCATCAGGGCTCCTACAATGAGCAGTTCTTC

v_call: TRBV15
clone_size: -
cdr3_length: 17
d_call: -
j_call: TRBJ1-6
cdr3_aa: CATSSDLGPGVGSPLHF
cdr3_nt: TGTGCCACCAGCAGTGACTTGGGACCCGGGGTTGGTTCACCCCTCCACTTT

v_call: TRBV27
clone_size: once
cdr3_length: 14
d_call: TRBD1
j_call: TRBJ2-7
cdr3_aa: CASSLSGGYWEQYF
cdr3_nt: TGTGCCAGCAGTTTATCAGGGGGCTACTGGGAGCAGTACTTC

v_call: TRBV7-8
clone_size: -
cdr3_length: 15
d_call: -
j_call: TRBJ1-2
cdr3_aa: CASSPRSATSYGYTF
cdr3_nt: TGTGCCAGCAGCCCGAGAAGCGCCACCTCCTATGGCTACACCTTC

v_call: TRBV18
clone_size: -
cdr3_length: 14
d_call: TRBD1
j_call: TRBJ2-7
cdr3_aa: CASSPGTGTYEQYF
cdr3_nt: TGTGCCAGCTCACCCGGGACAGGGACCTACGAGCAGTACTTC

v_call: TRBV27
clone_size: once
cdr3_length: 13
d_call: -
j_call: TRBJ2-1
cdr3_aa: CASSPRVFDEQFF
cdr3_nt: TGTGCCAGCAGTCCCAGGGTTTTTGATGAGCAGTTCTTC

v_call: TRBV6-2/TRBV6-3
clone_size: -
cdr3_length: 14
d_call: TRBD1
j_call: TRBJ1-1
cdr3_aa: CASSYWDRPTEAFF
cdr3_nt: TGTGCCAGCAGTTACTGGGACAGGCCCACTGAAGCTTTCTTT

v_call: TRBV7-2
clone_size: -
cdr3_length: 13
d_call: TRBD1
j_call: TRBJ1-6
cdr3_aa: CASSRDRASPLHF
cdr3_nt: TGTGCCAGCAGCCGGGACAGGGCTTCACCCCTCCACTTT

v_call: TRBV27
clone_size: -
cdr3_length: 20
d_call: TRBD1
j_call: TRBJ1-3
cdr3_aa: CASSPHASGTGGYSGNTIYF
cdr3_nt: TGTGCCAGCAGTCCCCACGCTTCCGGGACAGGGGGTTACTCTGGAAACACCATATATTTT

v_call: TRBV7-8
clone_size: -
cdr3_length: 18
d_call: TRBD1
j_call: TRBJ1-5
cdr3_aa: CASSLGVYGTGDGQPQHF
cdr3_nt: TGTGCCAGCAGCTTAGGGGTATACGGGACAGGGGATGGTCAGCCCCAGCATTTT

v_call: TRBV19
clone_size: -
cdr3_length: 14
d_call: TRBD1
j_call: TRBJ2-7
cdr3_aa: CASSRDRGGYEQYF
cdr3_nt: TGTGCCAGTAGTAGAGACAGGGGCGGCTACGAGCAGTACTTC

v_call: TRBV19
clone_size: -
cdr3_length: 17
d_call: TRBD2
j_call: TRBJ2-2
cdr3_aa: CASSIDVTSGRVGELFF
cdr3_nt: TGTGCCAGTAGTATAGATGTGACTAGCGGGAGGGTCGGGGAGCTGTTTTTT

v_call: TRBV3-1/TRBV3-2
clone_size: -
cdr3_length: 16
d_call: -
j_call: TRBJ1-2
cdr3_aa: CASSQDPSGIGDGYTF
cdr3_nt: TGTGCCAGCAGCCAAGACCCCAGCGGGATAGGGGATGGCTACACCTTC

v_call: TRBV4-3
clone_size: -
cdr3_length: 16
d_call: -
j_call: TRBJ1-1
cdr3_aa: CASSLSYSVMNTEAFF
cdr3_nt: TGCGCCAGCAGCCTGTCCTATAGTGTGATGAACACTGAAGCTTTCTTT

v_call: TRBV30
clone_size: -
cdr3_length: 16
d_call: TRBD1
j_call: TRBJ1-2
cdr3_aa: CAWSTTTGGILYGYTF
cdr3_nt: TGTGCCTGGAGTACCACGACAGGGGGGATCCTCTATGGCTACACCTTC

v_call: TRBV25-1
clone_size: -
cdr3_length: 13
d_call: -
j_call: TRBJ1-6
cdr3_aa: CASSLSGSSPLHF
cdr3_nt: TGTGCCAGCAGCCTTTCTGGGAGTTCACCCCTCCACTTT

v_call: TRBV2
clone_size: -
cdr3_length: 18
d_call: -
j_call: TRBJ2-1
cdr3_aa: CASSDWKGGISSYNEQFF
cdr3_nt: TGTGCCAGCAGCGACTGGAAGGGCGGAATTAGCTCCTACAATGAGCAGTTCTTC

v_call: TRBV10-3
clone_size: -
cdr3_length: 15
d_call: -
j_call: TRBJ1-6
cdr3_aa: CAISAQAPSNSPLHF
cdr3_nt: TGTGCCATCAGTGCCCAGGCCCCATCGAATTCACCCCTCCACTTT

v_call: TRBV2
clone_size: -
cdr3_length: 14
d_call: TRBD1
j_call: TRBJ2-2
cdr3_aa: CASSPQGETGELFF
cdr3_nt: TGTGCCAGCAGTCCACAGGGGGAAACCGGGGAGCTGTTTTTT

v_call: TRBV28
clone_size: -
cdr3_length: 14
d_call: -
j_call: TRBJ1-4
cdr3_aa: CASGLAGQNEKLFF
cdr3_nt: TGTGCCAGCGGTCTGGCCGGGCAGAATGAAAAACTGTTTTTT

v_call: TRBV7-3
clone_size: -
cdr3_length: 13
d_call: -
j_call: TRBJ2-5
cdr3_aa: CASSLNSQETQYF
cdr3_nt: TGTGCCAGCAGCCTAAACAGCCAAGAGACCCAGTACTTC

v_call: TRBV20-1
clone_size: -
cdr3_length: 11
d_call: -
j_call: TRBJ2-5
cdr3_aa: CSAQPGETQYF
cdr3_nt: TGCAGTGCTCAACCGGGAGAGACCCAGTACTTC

v_call: TRBV29-1
clone_size: -
cdr3_length: 14
d_call: -
j_call: TRBJ1-3
cdr3_aa: CSVDGQKTGNTIYF
cdr3_nt: TGCAGCGTTGACGGCCAGAAGACTGGAAACACCATATATTTT

v_call: TRBV11-3
clone_size: -
cdr3_length: 13
d_call: -
j_call: TRBJ2-1
cdr3_aa: CASSLVGLNEQFF
cdr3_nt: TGTGCCAGCAGCTTAGTAGGACTCAATGAGCAGTTCTTC

v_call: TRBV30
clone_size: -
cdr3_length: 11
d_call: -
j_call: TRBJ1-3
cdr3_aa: CAWRPGNTIYF
cdr3_nt: TGTGCCTGGAGGCCTGGAAACACCATATATTTT

v_call: TRBV20-1
clone_size: few
cdr3_length: 11
d_call: -
j_call: TRBJ2-2
cdr3_aa: CSVKKSGELFF
cdr3_nt: TGCAGTGTAAAGAAGTCCGGGGAGCTGTTTTTT

v_call: TRBV28
clone_size: -
cdr3_length: 14
d_call: -
j_call: TRBJ2-3
cdr3_aa: CASSLGFGTDTQYF
cdr3_nt: TGTGCCAGCAGTTTAGGGTTTGGCACAGATACGCAGTATTTT

v_call: TRBV28
clone_size: -
cdr3_length: 13
d_call: -
j_call: TRBJ2-2
cdr3_aa: CASRGTPTGELFF
cdr3_nt: TGTGCCAGCAGGGGGACACCCACCGGGGAGCTGTTTTTT

v_call: TRBV6-4
clone_size: once
cdr3_length: 12
d_call: -
j_call: TRBJ2-4
cdr3_aa: CAQTLAKNIQYF
cdr3_nt: TGTGCCCAGACACTAGCCAAAAACATTCAGTACTTC

v_call: TRBV21-1
clone_size: -
cdr3_length: 15
d_call: -
j_call: TRBJ1-2
cdr3_aa: CAHASRSSGNYGYTF
cdr3_nt: TGTGCCCATGCAAGCCGGAGCTCAGGTAACTATGGCTACACCTTC

v_call: TRBV3-1/TRBV3-2
clone_size: few
cdr3_length: 14
d_call: -
j_call: TRBJ2-5
cdr3_aa: CASSQQPRSSTQYF
cdr3_nt: TGTGCCAGCAGCCAGCAGCCTCGTTCGAGCACCCAGTACTTC

v_call: TRBV3-1/TRBV3-2
clone_size: -
cdr3_length: 15
d_call: -
j_call: TRBJ1-2
cdr3_aa: CASSQERGRVHGYTF
cdr3_nt: TGTGCCAGCAGCCAAGAACGGGGCAGGGTCCATGGCTACACCTTC

v_call: TRBV12-5
clone_size: -
cdr3_length: 11
d_call: -
j_call: TRBJ1-2
cdr3_aa: CASGFTDPYTF
cdr3_nt: TGTGCTAGTGGTTTCACTGACCCCTACACCTTC

v_call: TRBV7-8
clone_size: -
cdr3_length: 13
d_call: -
j_call: TRBJ1-3
cdr3_aa: CASSLGLGNTIYF
cdr3_nt: TGTGCCAGCAGCTTAGGGCTGGGAAACACCATATATTTT

v_call: TRBV10-3
clone_size: -
cdr3_length: 12
d_call: -
j_call: TRBJ1-1
cdr3_aa: CAISEPTGQAFF
cdr3_nt: TGTGCCATCAGTGAGCCCACGGGCCAAGCTTTCTTT

v_call: TRBV19
clone_size: -
cdr3_length: 12
d_call: -
j_call: TRBJ1-1
cdr3_aa: CASSPLGAEAFF
cdr3_nt: TGTGCCAGTAGTCCCCTGGGAGCTGAAGCTTTCTTT

v_call: TRBV6-5
clone_size: -
cdr3_length: 13
d_call: TRBD2
j_call: TRBJ2-7
cdr3_aa: CASGLAGVYEQYF
cdr3_nt: TGTGCCAGCGGGCTAGCGGGCGTCTACGAGCAGTACTTC

v_call: TRBV12-3/TRBV12-4
clone_size: -
cdr3_length: 12
d_call: -
j_call: TRBJ2-7
cdr3_aa: CASRRGTYEQYF
cdr3_nt: TGTGCCAGCAGACGTGGGACTTACGAGCAGTACTTC

v_call: TRBV14
clone_size: -
cdr3_length: 15
d_call: TRBD2
j_call: TRBJ2-1
cdr3_aa: CASRGSGSRYNEQFF
cdr3_nt: TGTGCCAGCAGGGGTAGCGGGAGTAGGTACAATGAGCAGTTCTTC

v_call: TRBV20-1
clone_size: -
cdr3_length: 13
d_call: -
j_call: TRBJ1-1
cdr3_aa: CSASVRVNTEAFF
cdr3_nt: TGCAGTGCTAGTGTGAGGGTGAACACTGAAGCTTTCTTT

v_call: TRBV5-4
clone_size: -
cdr3_length: 18
d_call: TRBD2
j_call: TRBJ2-1
cdr3_aa: CASSLGGLAGAKYNEQFF
cdr3_nt: TGTGCCAGCAGCTTGGGGGGACTAGCGGGAGCAAAGTACAATGAGCAGTTCTTC

v_call: TRBV4-3
clone_size: -
cdr3_length: 15
d_call: TRBD1
j_call: TRBJ1-1
cdr3_aa: CASSQLTGGDTEAFF
cdr3_nt: TGCGCCAGCAGCCAACTGACAGGGGGGGACACTGAAGCTTTCTTT

v_call: TRBV28
clone_size: -
cdr3_length: 16
d_call: TRBD1
j_call: TRBJ2-1
cdr3_aa: CATRGFGQGALDEQFF
cdr3_nt: TGTGCCACCCGGGGGTTTGGGCAGGGGGCTCTGGATGAGCAGTTCTTC

v_call: TRBV27
clone_size: -
cdr3_length: 13
d_call: -
j_call: TRBJ2-7
cdr3_aa: CASSYGQSYEQYF
cdr3_nt: TGTGCCAGCAGTTATGGACAGTCCTACGAGCAGTACTTC

v_call: TRBV23-1
clone_size: -
cdr3_length: 12
d_call: -
j_call: TRBJ1-1
cdr3_aa: CASVGVNTEAFF
cdr3_nt: TGCGCCAGCGTGGGGGTGAACACTGAAGCTTTCTTT

v_call: TRBV11-1
clone_size: -
cdr3_length: 15
d_call: -
j_call: TRBJ1-5
cdr3_aa: CASSLGTDPSQPQHF
cdr3_nt: TGTGCCAGCAGCTTAGGGACCGACCCAAGTCAGCCCCAGCATTTT

v_call: TRBV9
clone_size: -
cdr3_length: 15
d_call: TRBD2
j_call: TRBJ2-5
cdr3_aa: CASSVDSSGRKTQYF
cdr3_nt: TGTGCCAGCAGCGTAGATTCTAGCGGGAGAAAGACCCAGTACTTC

v_call: TRBV5-3
clone_size: -
cdr3_length: 14
d_call: -
j_call: TRBJ1-1
cdr3_aa: CARSQTSLNTEAFF
cdr3_nt: TGTGCCAGAAGCCAAACCTCGTTGAACACTGAAGCTTTCTTT

v_call: TRBV7-2
clone_size: -
cdr3_length: 12
d_call: -
j_call: TRBJ1-6
cdr3_aa: CASSFTNSPLHF
cdr3_nt: TGTGCCAGCAGCTTTACGAATTCACCCCTCCACTTT

v_call: TRBV7-7
clone_size: -
cdr3_length: 18
d_call: -
j_call: TRBJ1-4
cdr3_aa: CASSLHASGDLLNEKLFF
cdr3_nt: TGTGCTAGCAGCTTACACGCCTCGGGGGACCTACTCAATGAAAAACTGTTTTTT

v_call: TRBV6-5
clone_size: -
cdr3_length: 14
d_call: -
j_call: TRBJ1-1
cdr3_aa: CASSPRGGDTEAFF
cdr3_nt: TGTGCCAGCAGTCCTAGGGGGGGGGACACTGAAGCTTTCTTT

v_call: TRBV7-2
clone_size: -
cdr3_length: 14
d_call: -
j_call: TRBJ2-7
cdr3_aa: CASSLEGRFHEQYF
cdr3_nt: TGTGCCAGCAGCTTAGAGGGCAGGTTCCACGAGCAGTACTTC

v_call: TRBV20-1
clone_size: -
cdr3_length: 16
d_call: -
j_call: TRBJ1-4
cdr3_aa: CSASPRTGRGGEKLFF
cdr3_nt: TGCAGTGCTAGTCCCCGGACGGGTAGGGGGGGAGAAAAACTGTTTTTT

v_call: TRBV5-1
clone_size: once
cdr3_length: 17
d_call: TRBD1
j_call: TRBJ2-6
cdr3_aa: CASSLTGQTSGANVLTF
cdr3_nt: TGCGCCAGCAGCCTCACGGGACAGACCTCTGGGGCCAACGTCCTGACTTTC